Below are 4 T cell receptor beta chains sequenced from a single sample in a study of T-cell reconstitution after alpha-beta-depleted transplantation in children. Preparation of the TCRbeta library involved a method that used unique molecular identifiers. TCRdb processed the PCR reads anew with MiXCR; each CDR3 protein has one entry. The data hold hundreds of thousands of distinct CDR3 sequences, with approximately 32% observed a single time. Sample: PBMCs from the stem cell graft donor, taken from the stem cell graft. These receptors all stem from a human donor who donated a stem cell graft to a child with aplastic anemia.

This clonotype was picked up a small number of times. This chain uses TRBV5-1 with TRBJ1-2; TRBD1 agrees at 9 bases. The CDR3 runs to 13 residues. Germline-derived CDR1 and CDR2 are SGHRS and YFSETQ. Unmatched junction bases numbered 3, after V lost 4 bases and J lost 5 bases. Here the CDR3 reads CASSTGGVYGYTF. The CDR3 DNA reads TGCGCCAGCAGCACAGGGGGCGTATATGGCTACACCTTC.

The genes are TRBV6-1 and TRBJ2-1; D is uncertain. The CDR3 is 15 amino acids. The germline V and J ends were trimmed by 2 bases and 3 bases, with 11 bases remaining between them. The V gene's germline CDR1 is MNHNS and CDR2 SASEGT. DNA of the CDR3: TGTGCCAGCAGTGAAATGGTTCTGAGCTACAATGAGCAGTTCTTC. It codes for CASSEMVLSYNEQFF.

The chain's CDR3 is CASSFNRDRGYNEQFF. CDR3 DNA sequence: TGTGCCAGCAGCTTTAACCGGGACAGGGGCTACAATGAGCAGTTCTTC. The rearrangement links TRBV5-6 to TRBJ2-1, with 10 bases aligning to TRBD1. The germline V gene has CDR1 SGHDT and CDR2 YYEEEE. The CDR3 has 16 amino acids. Trimming cost V 2 bases and J 3 bases; bases outside gene matches: 5.

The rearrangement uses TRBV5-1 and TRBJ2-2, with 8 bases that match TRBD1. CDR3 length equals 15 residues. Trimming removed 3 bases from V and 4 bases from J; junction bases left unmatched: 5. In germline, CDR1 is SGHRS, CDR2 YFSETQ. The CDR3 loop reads CASSSDRAGTGELFF. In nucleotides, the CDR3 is TGCGCCAGCAGCTCGGACAGGGCGGGCACCGGGGAGCTGTTTTTT.